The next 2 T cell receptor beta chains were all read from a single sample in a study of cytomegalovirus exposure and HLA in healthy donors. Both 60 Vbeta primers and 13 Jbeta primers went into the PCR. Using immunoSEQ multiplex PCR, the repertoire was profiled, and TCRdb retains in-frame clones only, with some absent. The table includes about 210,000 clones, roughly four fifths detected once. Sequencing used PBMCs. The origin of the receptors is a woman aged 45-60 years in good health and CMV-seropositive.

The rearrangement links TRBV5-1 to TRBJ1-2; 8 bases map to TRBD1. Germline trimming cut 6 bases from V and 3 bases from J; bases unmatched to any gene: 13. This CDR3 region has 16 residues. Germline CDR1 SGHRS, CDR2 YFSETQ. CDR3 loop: CASKRDRTIYHYGYTF. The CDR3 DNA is TGCGCCAGCAAAAGGGACAGGACTATATATCACTATGGCTACACCTTC.

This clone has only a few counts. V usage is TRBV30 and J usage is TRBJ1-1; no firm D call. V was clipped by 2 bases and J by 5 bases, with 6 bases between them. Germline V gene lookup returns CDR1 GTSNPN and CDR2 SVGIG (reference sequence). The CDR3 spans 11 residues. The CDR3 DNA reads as TGTGCCTGGAGTTCCAGAACTGAAGCTTTCTTT. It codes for CAWSSRTEAFF. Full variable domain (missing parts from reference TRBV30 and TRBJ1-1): SQTIHQWPATLVQPVGSPLSLECTVEGTSNPNLYWYRQAAGRGLQLLFYSVGIGQISSEVPQNLSASRPQDRQFILSSKKLLLSDSGFYLCAWSSRTEAFFGQGTRLTVV.